This T cell receptor beta chain was sequenced in a study of spatial heterogeneity in lung cancer. Study results and caveats: Circulating ubiquitous expanded tumor TCRs were observed more frequently at resection than at follow-up.

In TCRdb, the 5' RACE reads were re-called with MiXCR into one record per CDR3 protein. The sample shows tens of thousands of distinct CDR3 sequences, about 5.8% of them seen only once. This clonotype was detected ten times or more. The antigen is unknown. As for time point: sample taken at primary tumor resection. No cell sorting; template was whole RNA from tumor, lung tissue or PBMC. This CDR3 has 17 residues. CDR1 and CDR2 from the germline V gene are KGHDR and SFDVKD. After removal of 4 bases from V and 1 base from J, the junction contained 7 bases not matched to a gene. This TCR was sampled from a male donor with early-stage non-small cell lung cancer. The sequenced sample was PBMCs, obtained at surgery. This sequence joins TRBV24-1 and TRBJ2-2, with TRBD2 matching 8 bases. Here the CDR3 reads CATSEPTSGLNTGELFF. CDR3 coding DNA: TGTGCCACCAGTGAGCCCACTAGCGGCTTGAACACCGGGGAGCTGTTTTTT.